Presented here are 5 T cell receptor beta chains from one specimen sequenced in a study of T-cell reconstitution after alpha-beta-depleted transplantation in children. Unique molecular identifiers were incorporated into the prepared TCRbeta library. From the PCR reads, TCRdb called clonotypes with MiXCR, one entry per CDR3 protein. The profile shows 250,000 to 300,000 distinct CDR3 sequences, about 9.4% of them singletons. The sequencing used PBMCs, collected before TCRalphabeta/CD19-depleted stem cell transplant. These receptors were taken from a boy under two years old with acute myeloid leukemia, due to receive a stem cell transplant.

V gene TRBV29-1 combines with J gene TRBJ2-2; a possible D gene is TRBD2 (6 bases). Germline V gene data show CDR1 as SQVTM and CDR2 as ANQGSEA. This CDR3 has 14 amino acids. V lost 0 bases and J 6 bases, leaving 11 bases between the germline ends. The DNA of the CDR3 is TGCAGCGTTGAAGATCGGCTAGCGCCCGGGGAGCTGTTTTTT. Protein product: CSVEDRLAPGELFF.

This clonotype has at least ten counts. V is TRBV7-9 and J is TRBJ2-3; TRBD1 agrees at 8 bases. With 5 bases clipped from V and 4 bases from J, the junction kept 8 bases outside the gene matches. Germline V gene lookup returns CDR1 SEHNR and CDR2 FQNEAQ (reference sequence). The CDR3 runs 15 residues. The CDR3 region is CASSPPGGFADTQYF. CDR3 in DNA: TGTGCCAGCAGCCCGCCAGGGGGCTTTGCAGATACGCAGTATTTT.

This clonotype was counted between two and nine times. The chain carries TRBV10-3 and TRBJ2-3; TRBD1 agrees at 7 bases. Germline V gives CDR1 ENHRY, CDR2 SYGVKD. The CDR3 covers 14 residues. Germline trimming cut 4 bases from V and 4 bases from J; bases unmatched to any gene: 5. This CDR3 reads CAISGDRAADTQYF. CDR3 nucleotides: TGTGCCATCAGTGGCGACAGGGCCGCAGATACGCAGTATTTT.

This clonotype appeared many times. V usage is TRBV11-2 and J usage is TRBJ2-1, with D tentatively TRBD2 (5 bases). Per germline, CDR1 SGHAT and CDR2 FQNNGV. V gave up 5 bases and J gave up 1 base, with 21 bases separating them. CDR3 size: 18 residues. The CDR3 DNA reads as TGTGCCAGCAGCCCCCGGTTAGGAAAGCGGACTTCCTACAATGAGCAGTTCTTC. As protein: CASSPRLGKRTSYNEQFF.

Notes on this clonotype: A read error may explain this, as a much larger clone is one base away. This chain uses TRBV24-1 with TRBJ1-2; weak D call: TRBD1 (5 bases). The CDR3 is made up of 15 amino acids. Germline V lookup: CDR1 KGHDR, CDR2 SFDVKD. V lost 1 base and J lost 4, with 12 bases in between. This CDR3 reads CATSDFPLGGYGYTF. The CDR3 coding sequence is TGTGCCACCAGTGATTTCCCCTTGGGGGGCTATGGCTACACCTTC.